This T cell receptor (beta chain) emerged from a study of shared clonotypes between healthy human individuals (TCRdb year 2020). The study in broad terms: A couple of women and a few men aged 18 to 49 years were included in the cohort. Per donor, three plates each were used for CD4 naive and CD4 memory, two for CD8 naive, and one for CD8 memory. To estimate repertoire size and how much clonotype sharing occurs between individuals, the study deeply sequenced the blood TCR repertoires of roughly 5 healthy adults. To increase sequencing depth and limit assay-specific biases, TCR repertoire library preparation and sequencing were carried out by different laboratories using diverse techniques. Between about 0.85 and 9.5 billion PBMCs per donor were obtained by leukapheresis.

The donors were healthy, HIV-negative adults with no recently reported acute infections or vaccinations. All donors were Caucasian adults living in Nashville, Tennessee, USA. CD4+ T cells were enriched by magnetic negative selection; naive cells were then positively selected on CD45RA, and the negative fraction formed the memory subset. Blood was obtained by leukapheresis, after which PBMCs were separated by Ficoll-Histopaque density gradient centrifugation and cryopreserved in liquid nitrogen vapor phase. Purity and quantity of every magnetically sorted T cell population were checked by analytical flow cytometry. Genomic DNA was isolated from every sorted fraction and measured by UV absorbance on a Nanodrop 2000c. A remark on this clone: The target of this receptor is not known. No quality values exist for individual bases; no much larger clone is one base distant.

TCR CDR3 regions were amplified from genomic DNA by multiplex PCR using the deep immunoSEQ assay. Genomic DNA extracted from each cell subset was distributed evenly over all wells of several immunoSEQ 96-well plates, and each plate served as one replicate. Each replicate PCR for sorted subsets received around 210 ng genomic DNA, equal to around 32,000 T cell genomes. Purified libraries were measured with a Qubit 3.0 fluorometer, size-checked on a Bioanalyzer 2100, and measured again with the KAPA Library Quantification kit. Every immunoSEQ 96-well plate was sequenced on a separate single-read 150-cycle Illumina NextSeq 550 flow cell. From the authors' description of their analysis: Because the immunoSEQ output held only junctional sequences and lacked quality scores, the filtering could not match the filtering applied to full-length reads. To assign V/J genes and CDR3, sequences were annotated using PyIR, a Python wrapper for IgBLAST v1.9, with IMGT germline references. Reads were filtered out if the reads had weak V/J assignments (E-value above 1e-6), no CDR3, stop codons, out-of-frame junctions, or ambiguous translated residues. A V3J clonotype was defined by an identical inferred V gene, J gene, and CDR3 amino acid sequence. The percentage overlap between two repertoires was calculated by dividing the number of shared unique clonotypes by the size of the smaller repertoire. Repertoire richness was assessed with RTK rarefaction, the Chao1 estimator, and Recon v2.1 estimates of unobserved clonotypes. For all TCRbeta clonotypes obtained by the gDNA method from four donors, generation probabilities were computed with OLGA. Not all clones reach the TCRdb copy of this immuneACCESS table, which keeps in-frame sequences only. Checked studies attribute under half of the gap to unresolved V genes and leave the rest unexplained. V, J and clone size derive from that table, while D and trimming were established from the DNA sequence. Counted in this sample were approximately 2,000,000 clones; under 95% of them appeared once. The ten biggest clones cover approximately 0.4% of the sample.

Via the germline V gene (reference sequence), CDR1 is GTSNPN and CDR2 SVGIG. Trimming takes 4 bases from V and 7 bases from J, and the germline ends sit 11 bases apart. From its cysteine to its phenylalanine, the CDR3 spans 11 amino acids. Only CDR3 DNA remains: 33 bases, in frame from the first base. Study-wide conclusions, independent of this receptor: About 4.5% of naive CD4, 3.5% of naive CD8, around 2.3% of memory CD4, and 0.35% to 0.4% of memory CD8 clonotypes were shared across a few donors. Only blood was sampled, and tissue TCR repertoires likely differ from those in blood. Naive subsets generally had larger estimated clonotype richness than memory subsets. Because the study included a small number of donors, the genetic and exposure-history diversity represented was limited. Incomplete sequencing was indicated by rarefaction of sorted-subset datasets, despite the large sequencing depth. Compared with non-shared clonotypes, the clonotypes found in all four sorted-subset donors had higher generation probabilities. Pairwise subsampling indicated that sequencing depth was expected to affect the degree of clonotype sharing among donors.

The V and J genes are TRBV30 and TRBJ2-7, with the D gene uncertain. The source is a man younger than 30 in good health. Some clones in this sample may be carry-over from other donors' samples. Specimen: naive CD4+ T cells from PBMCs. Explained via the paper, the cell subset or site label denotes: CD45RA+ positively selected. The DNA is as follows: TGTGCCTGGACAAGAATGCGAGAGCAGTACTTC. It encodes CAWTRMREQYF.